A single sample is the source of the 24 T cell receptor beta chains below, sequenced in a study of Ad26.COV2.S vaccination and SARS-CoV-2 variants. The treatment: around 19 received Ad26.COV2.S at low or high dose, single or two shots; a few received placebo; per-sample allocation not given. Collection of the samples took place on day 63 after the first injection of vaccine or placebo. Data came from immunoSEQ multiplex PCR; TCRdb stores just in-frame clones and leaves some out. The sample includes 300,000 to 350,000 clones, roughly 90% of them seen just once. Sequences were derived from peripheral blood, sampled in a trial of Ad26.COV2.S vaccine versus placebo. Every receptor here comes from a person aged 18-60 years who received the Ad26.COV2.S COVID-19 vaccine or a placebo.

This clone appeared a single time. V and J are TRBV7-2 and TRBJ1-1, with D maybe TRBD1 (5 bases). The CDR3 runs 14 residues. With 2 bases removed from V and 5 bases from J, the gap between germline ends came to 12 bases. Germline V lookup: CDR1 SGHTA, CDR2 FQGNSA. CDR3 in amino acids: CASSLSGGWTEAFF. CDR3 nucleotides: TGTGCCAGCAGCTTAAGCGGGGGGTGGACTGAAGCTTTCTTT.

This chain connects TRBV5-1 to TRBJ1-1; D unclear. Germline V gene data show CDR1 as SGHRS and CDR2 as YFSETQ. CDR3 size: 13 residues. Trimming shortened V by 4 bases and J by 1 base, and 8 bases separated the two germline ends. The CDR3 DNA sequence: TGCGCCAGCAGCCGACCACCGAACACTGAAGCTTTCTTT. Encoded protein: CASSRPPNTEAFF.

This chain links TRBV5-4 with TRBJ1-5; 11 nucleotides line up with TRBD1. The CDR3 is made up of 14 amino acids. Germline CDR1 is SGHNT and CDR2 is YYREEE (reference sequence). Losses at the gene ends were 4 bases for V and 7 bases for J; bases not matched to a gene: 4. CDR3 region: CASSGDRGEQPQHF. The CDR3 DNA is TGTGCCAGCAGCGGGGACAGGGGGGAACAGCCCCAGCATTTT.

This chain uses TRBV4-3 with TRBJ2-5; 11 bases are a match to TRBD2. Germline lookup yields CDR1 LGHNA and CDR2 YSLEER. CDR3 length: 20 residues. V was pared by 1 base and J by 0 bases, with 13 bases of the junction left unmatched. CDR3: CASSQVLAGGLSSNQETQYF. For the CDR3, the DNA is TGCGCCAGCAGCCAAGTATTAGCGGGGGGGCTGAGTAGTAACCAAGAGACCCAGTACTTC.

V and J are TRBV18 and TRBJ2-7; 8 nucleotides align to TRBD2. Germline values: CDR1 KGHSH, CDR2 LQKENI. CDR3 length: 17 amino acids. The trim removed 4 bases at V and 1 base at J, leaving 12 bases unmatched. The DNA for the CDR3 is TGTGCCAGCTCACGACCGATGATAGCGGGGTATTCCTACGAGCAGTACTTC. This encodes CASSRPMIAGYSYEQYF.

The V and J genes are TRBV7-2 and TRBJ1-6; no clear D. Trimming removed 5 bases at V and 7 bases at J, with 9 bases between. The CDR3 is made up of 13 amino acids. Germline loops: CDR1 SGHTA, CDR2 FQGNSA. CDR3: CASSEILNSPLHF. DNA for the CDR3: TGTGCCAGCAGCGAAATCTTAAATTCACCCCTCCACTTT.

The gene calls are TRBV19 and TRBJ2-1; D possibly corresponds to TRBD1 (6 bases). Trimming removed 8 bases from V and 5 bases from J, with 10 bases in between. Germline CDR1 is LNHDA and CDR2 is SQIVND (reference sequence). The CDR3 has 12 amino acids. CDR3 protein: CASSDSDNEQFF. The CDR3 bases are TGTGCCAGTTCGGACAGCGACAATGAGCAGTTCTTC.

This clone came up once. The J gene is TRBJ1-2, the V gene TRBV7-8; 8 positions match TRBD1. This CDR3 has 16 amino acids. Germline V CDR1 and CDR2: SGHVS, FQNEAQ. J gave up 5 bases and V 5 bases, and 13 bases lay outside the gene matches. In DNA form, the CDR3 reads TGTGCCAGCAGCACCGAGGCAGGGGGCACGTTTTATGGCTACACCTTC. Its protein is CASSTEAGGTFYGYTF. The whole variable domain, filled in from reference TRBV7-8 and TRBJ1-2, reads GAGVSQSPRYKVAKRGQDVALRCDPISGHVSLFWYQQALGQGPEFLTYFQNEAQLDKSGLPSDRFFAERPEGSVSTLKIQRTQQEDSAVYLCASSTEAGGTFYGYTFGSGTRLTVV.

This clone was observed once. The rearrangement uses TRBV6-6 and TRBJ1-4; 7 positions agree with TRBD1. Trimming took 10 bases from V and 6 from J; bases not matched to a gene: 8. From germline, CDR1 is MNHNY and CDR2 SVGAGI (reference sequence). The CDR3 loop spans 13 amino acids. The CDR3 DNA sequence: TGTGCCACCTCTAGGGGGCGCGATGAAAAACTGTTTTTT. It is translated as CATSRGRDEKLFF.

The chain is built from TRBV2 and TRBJ1-2, with D unclear. V was pared by 4 bases and J by 7 bases, with 13 bases between. Germline CDR1 is SNHLY and CDR2 is FYNNEI. CDR3 size: 13 residues. For the CDR3, the DNA is TGTGCCAGCAGTGGGTCGGGAGTTCGTGGCTACACCTTC. Translation gives CASSGSGVRGYTF. The full variable domain, completed using reference TRBV2 and TRBJ1-2, is EPEVTQTPSHQVTQMGQEVILRCVPISNHLYFYWYRQILGQKVEFLVSFYNNEISEKSEIFDDQFSVERPDGSNFTLKIRSTKLEDSAMYFCASSGSGVRGYTFGSGTRLTVV.

This clone was detected only once. The chain combines TRBV14 with TRBJ2-3; D may correspond to TRBD1 or TRBD2 (5 bases each). V lost 4 bases to trimming and J lost 0 bases, with 20 bases between them. The CDR3 loop spans 18 amino acids. Germline CDR1 reads SGHDN; CDR2 reads FVKESK. The CDR3 loop is CASSPAVEGLLSTDTQYF. In DNA, the CDR3 is TGTGCCAGCAGCCCCGCGGTCGAGGGGCTGCTGAGCACAGATACGCAGTATTTT.

The genes are TRBV18 and TRBJ2-5, with 16 positions matching TRBD2. This CDR3 comprises 17 residues. Germline V gene lookup returns CDR1 KGHSH and CDR2 LQKENI. Trimming at V came to 0 bases and at J to 2 bases, leaving 0 bases not matched to a gene. The CDR3 sequence is CASSPPGLAGGQETQYF. The CDR3 DNA reads as TGTGCCAGCTCACCACCGGGACTAGCGGGGGGGCAAGAGACCCAGTACTTC.

CDR3 amino acids: CASSERDRAFRAFF. The CDR3 DNA reads TGCGCCAGCAGTGAGAGGGACAGGGCTTTTAGGGCTTTCTTT. The chain couples TRBV10-2 to TRBJ1-1; 9 bases are a match to TRBD1. The CDR3 extends over 14 amino acids. Germline-derived CDR1 and CDR2 are WSHSY and SAAADI. Trimming at V came to 2 bases and at J to 11 bases, leaving 9 bases not matched to a gene.

This clone was observed a handful of times. The V call is TRBV5-1, the J call TRBJ1-2; D is undetermined. The ends were cut back, 4 bases at V and 5 bases at J, with 15 bases in the middle. Germline V gene sequence: CDR1 SGHRS, CDR2 YFSETQ. This CDR3 has 14 amino acids. The CDR3 here is CASSLTINRYGYTF. DNA for the CDR3: TGCGCCAGCAGCCTGACCATTAATAGGTATGGCTACACCTTC. The variable domain in full, completed from reference TRBV5-1 and TRBJ1-2, reads KAGVTQTPRYLIKTRGQQVTLSCSPISGHRSVSWYQQTPGQGLQFLFEYFSETQRNKGNFPGRFSGRQFSNSRSEMNVSTLELGDSALYLCASSLTINRYGYTFGSGTRLTVV.

The V and J genes are TRBV4-3 and TRBJ1-4, with 8 bases aligning to TRBD1. The CDR3 is 19 amino acids. The V gene end was trimmed by 1 base and the J gene end by 3 bases; junction bases not matched to a gene: 13. Germline CDR1 reads LGHNA; CDR2 reads YSLEER. CDR3: CASSQALDRETFANEKLFF. In DNA, the CDR3 is TGCGCCAGCAGCCAAGCGCTGGACAGGGAGACCTTTGCTAATGAAAAACTGTTTTTT.

This chain joins TRBV6-4 and TRBJ2-3, with TRBD2 matching over 8 bases. J lost 1 base, V lost 0 bases, and 0 bases had no gene match. Germline assignment: CDR1 MRHNA and CDR2 SNTAGT. This CDR3 is built from 15 residues. CDR3 region: CASSDSREGTDTQYF. The CDR3 nucleotides are TGTGCCAGCAGTGACTCGCGGGAGGGCACAGATACGCAGTATTTT.

The rearrangement joins TRBV6-5 to TRBJ2-7; TRBD1 matches 9 bases. V dropped 6 bases and J dropped 3; count of bases not matched to a gene: 6. The CDR3 extends over 14 amino acids. Germline lookup yields CDR1 MNHEY and CDR2 SVGAGI. The CDR3 protein is CASRRTGVLYEQYF. CDR3 coding DNA: TGTGCCAGCAGGAGGACAGGGGTGCTCTACGAGCAGTACTTC.

The chain couples TRBV10-3 to TRBJ2-3; 11 bases fit TRBD2. This CDR3 contains 15 residues. Germline trimming cut 4 bases from V and 5 bases from J; bases unmatched to any gene: 5. Germline loops: CDR1 ENHRY, CDR2 SYGVKD. CDR3 in DNA: TGTGCCATCAGTGTAGCGGGAGGGCATGGAGATACGCAGTATTTT. It translates to CAISVAGGHGDTQYF.

The chain is built from TRBV27 and TRBJ1-1; tentative D call: TRBD1 (6 bases). V was shortened by 11 bases and J by 5 bases, with 21 bases between the two germline ends. This CDR3 is 14 amino acids long. From germline, CDR1 is MNHEY and CDR2 SMNVEV (reference sequence). The DNA for the CDR3 is TGTGCCGTACTTCGGGGGGCACCGTGGACTGAAGCTTTCTTT. The encoded protein is CAVLRGAPWTEAFF.

The chain employs TRBV11-2 and TRBJ1-5, with a possible D match to TRBD1 (6 bases). CDR1 and CDR2 (germline): SGHAT, FQNNGV. This CDR3 region has 13 residues. V dropped 5 bases and J dropped 6 bases, with 11 bases sitting between them. The CDR3 loop is CASSPGGLQPQHF. The CDR3 nucleotides are TGTGCCAGCAGCCCGGGGGGGCTTCAGCCCCAGCATTTT.

The V and J genes are TRBV4-3 and TRBJ2-2; 9 bases match TRBD1. Trimming took 5 bases from V and 4 from J; bases not matched to a gene: 5. In germline, CDR1 is LGHNA, CDR2 YSLEER. This CDR3 region has 15 residues. CDR3 DNA: TGCGCCAGCAGCACTCGGGACAGGGTCACCGGGGAGCTGTTTTTT. This encodes CASSTRDRVTGELFF.

V is TRBV28 and J is TRBJ2-3; no reliable D call. Deletions cut 3 bases from V and 5 bases from J, with 3 bases between. This CDR3 spans 11 amino acids. The germline gives CDR1 MDHEN, CDR2 SYDVKM. The CDR3 DNA sequence: TGTGCCAGCAGTTTGAGAGATACGCAGTATTTT. Its translation: CASSLRDTQYF.

About this clone: Other DNA sequences from this sample encode an identical CDR3 as well. The CDR3 DNA is TGTGCCAGCAGCTTGCGGGGAGTCACTGAAGCTTTCTTT. It specifies CASSLRGVTEAFF. The chain employs TRBV5-4 and TRBJ1-1, with D unclear. The germline CDR1 and CDR2 sequences are SGHNT and YYREEE (reference sequence). Deletions cut 1 base from V and 4 bases from J, with 8 bases between. The CDR3 totals 13 residues.

J is TRBJ1-2 and V is TRBV28; D not certain. The V end lost 4 bases, the J end lost 4 bases, and 13 bases lay between the germline ends. There are 14 residues in the CDR3. Germline V lookup: CDR1 MDHEN, CDR2 SYDVKM. The CDR3 nucleotides read TGTGCCAGCAGTTCTACTCTGGGGTCCTATGGCTACACCTTC. This gives the protein CASSSTLGSYGYTF.